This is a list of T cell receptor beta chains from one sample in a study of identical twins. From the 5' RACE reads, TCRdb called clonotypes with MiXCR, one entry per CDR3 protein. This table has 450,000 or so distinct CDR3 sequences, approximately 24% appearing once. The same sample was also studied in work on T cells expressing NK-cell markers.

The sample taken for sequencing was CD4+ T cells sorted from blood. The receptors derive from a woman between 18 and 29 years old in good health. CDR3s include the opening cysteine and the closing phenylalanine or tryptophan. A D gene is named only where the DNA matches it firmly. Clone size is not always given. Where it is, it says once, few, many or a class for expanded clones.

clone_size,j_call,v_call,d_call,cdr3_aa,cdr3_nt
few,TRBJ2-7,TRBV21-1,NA,CASIGTWRYEQYF,TGTGCCAGCATCGGGACTTGGCGCTACGAGCAGTACTTC
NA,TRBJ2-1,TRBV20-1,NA,CSARRSGKGGSYNEQFF,TGCAGTGCTAGGAGGAGTGGTAAAGGGGGGTCCTACAATGAGCAGTTCTTC
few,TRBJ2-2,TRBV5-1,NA,CASSYLKGGAGELFF,TGCGCCAGCAGCTATCTCAAGGGCGGCGCCGGGGAGCTGTTTTTT
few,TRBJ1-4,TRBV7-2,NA,CASSPGSTTNEKLFF,TGTGCCAGCAGTCCAGGATCAACAACTAATGAAAAACTGTTTTTT
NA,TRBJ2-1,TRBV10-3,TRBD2,CAISESGTSGTNEQFF,TGTGCCATCAGTGAGTCGGGGACTAGCGGAACCAATGAGCAGTTCTTC
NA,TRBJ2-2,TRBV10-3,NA,CAISESQVNTGELFF,TGTGCCATCAGTGAGTCGCAGGTCAACACCGGGGAGCTGTTTTTT
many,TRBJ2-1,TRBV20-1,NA,CSADNRNNEQFF,TGCAGTGCCGACAATCGGAACAATGAGCAGTTCTTC
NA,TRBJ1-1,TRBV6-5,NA,CASSYSGEAFF,TGTGCCAGCAGTTACTCTGGTGAAGCTTTCTTT
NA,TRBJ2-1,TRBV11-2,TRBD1,CASSRQGRYNEQFF,TGTGCCAGCAGCCGACAGGGCCGCTACAATGAGCAGTTCTTC
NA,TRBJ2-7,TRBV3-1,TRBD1,CASSQVGGTGSYEQYF,TGTGCCAGCAGCCAAGTGGGGGGGACAGGGAGCTACGAGCAGTACTTC
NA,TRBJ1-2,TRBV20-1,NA,CSPWGNYGYTF,TGCAGCCCCTGGGGTAACTATGGCTACACCTTC
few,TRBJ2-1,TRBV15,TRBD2,CATSTVGGGYNEQFF,TGTGCCACCAGCACGGTCGGCGGGGGATACAATGAGCAGTTCTTC
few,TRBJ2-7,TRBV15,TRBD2,CATSRDVTSGKYEQYF,TGTGCCACCAGCAGAGATGTCACTAGCGGGAAATACGAGCAGTACTTC
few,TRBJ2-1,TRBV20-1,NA,CSASSQGLYNEQFF,TGCAGTGCTAGTAGTCAGGGGCTTTACAATGAGCAGTTCTTC
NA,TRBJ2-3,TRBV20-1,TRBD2,CSARAGGPKDTQYF,TGCAGTGCTAGAGCGGGGGGGCCAAAAGATACGCAGTATTTT
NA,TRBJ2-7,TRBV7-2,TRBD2,CASSPSSGTTYEQYF,TGTGCCAGCAGCCCCTCTAGCGGGACCACCTACGAGCAGTACTTC
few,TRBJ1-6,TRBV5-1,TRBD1,CASKGTASDSPLHF,TGCGCCAGCAAGGGGACAGCATCTGATTCACCCCTCCACTTT
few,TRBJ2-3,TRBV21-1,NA,CASSPRQNTDTQYF,TGTGCCAGCAGCCCTCGACAGAACACAGATACGCAGTATTTT
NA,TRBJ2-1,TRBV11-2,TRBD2,CASSLDRWASGSRDEQFF,TGTGCCAGCAGCTTAGATCGGTGGGCTAGCGGGAGTCGCGATGAGCAGTTCTTC
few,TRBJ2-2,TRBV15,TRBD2,CATSSRLAATGELFF,TGTGCCACCAGCTCCCGACTAGCGGCCACCGGGGAGCTGTTTTTT